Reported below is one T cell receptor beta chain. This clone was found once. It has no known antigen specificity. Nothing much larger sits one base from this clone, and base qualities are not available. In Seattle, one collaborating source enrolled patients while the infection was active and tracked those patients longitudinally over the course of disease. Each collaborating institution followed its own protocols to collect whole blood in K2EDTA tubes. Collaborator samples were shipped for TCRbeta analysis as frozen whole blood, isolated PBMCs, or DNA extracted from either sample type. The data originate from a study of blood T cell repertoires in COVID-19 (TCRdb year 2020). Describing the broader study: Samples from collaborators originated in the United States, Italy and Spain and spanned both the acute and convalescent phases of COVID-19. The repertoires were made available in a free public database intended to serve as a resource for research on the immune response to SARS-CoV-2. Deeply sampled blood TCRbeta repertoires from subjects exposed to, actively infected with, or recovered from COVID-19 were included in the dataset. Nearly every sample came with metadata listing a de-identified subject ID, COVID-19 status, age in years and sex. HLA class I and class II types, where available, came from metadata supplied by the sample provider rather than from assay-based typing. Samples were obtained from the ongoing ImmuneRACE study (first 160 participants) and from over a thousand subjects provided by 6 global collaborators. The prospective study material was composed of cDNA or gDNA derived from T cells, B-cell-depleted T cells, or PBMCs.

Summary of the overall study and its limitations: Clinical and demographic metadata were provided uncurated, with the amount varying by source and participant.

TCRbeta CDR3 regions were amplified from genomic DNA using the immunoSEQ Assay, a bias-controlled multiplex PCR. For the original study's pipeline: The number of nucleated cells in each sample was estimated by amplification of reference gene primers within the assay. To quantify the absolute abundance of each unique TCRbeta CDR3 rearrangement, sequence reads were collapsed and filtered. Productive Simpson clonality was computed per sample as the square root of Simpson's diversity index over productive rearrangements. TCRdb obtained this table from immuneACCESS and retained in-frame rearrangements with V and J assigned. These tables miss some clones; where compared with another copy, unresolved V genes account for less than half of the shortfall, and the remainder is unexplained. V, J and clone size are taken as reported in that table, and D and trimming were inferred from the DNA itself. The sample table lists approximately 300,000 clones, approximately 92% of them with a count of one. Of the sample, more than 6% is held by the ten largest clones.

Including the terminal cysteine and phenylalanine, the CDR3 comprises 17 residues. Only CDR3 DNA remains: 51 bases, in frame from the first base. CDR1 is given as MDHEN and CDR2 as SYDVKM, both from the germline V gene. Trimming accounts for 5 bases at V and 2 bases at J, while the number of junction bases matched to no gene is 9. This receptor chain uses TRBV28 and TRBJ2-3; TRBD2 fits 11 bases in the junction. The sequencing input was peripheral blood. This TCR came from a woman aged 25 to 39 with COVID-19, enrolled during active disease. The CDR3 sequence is CASSTQGLAAFTDTQYF. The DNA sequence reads TGTGCCAGCAGTACCCAGGGACTAGCGGCATTCACAGATACGCAGTATTTT.